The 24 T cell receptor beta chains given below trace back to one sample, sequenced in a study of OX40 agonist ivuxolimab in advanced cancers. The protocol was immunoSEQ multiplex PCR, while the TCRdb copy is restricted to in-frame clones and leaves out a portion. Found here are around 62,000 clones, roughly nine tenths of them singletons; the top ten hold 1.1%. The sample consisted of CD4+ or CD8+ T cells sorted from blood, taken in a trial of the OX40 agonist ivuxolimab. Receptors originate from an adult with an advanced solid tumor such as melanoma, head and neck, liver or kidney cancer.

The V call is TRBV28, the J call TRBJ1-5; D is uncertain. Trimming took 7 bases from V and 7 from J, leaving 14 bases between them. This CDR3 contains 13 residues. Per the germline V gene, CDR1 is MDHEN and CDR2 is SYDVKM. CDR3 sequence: CASISGLGQPQHF. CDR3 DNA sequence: TGTGCCAGCATTTCCGGCTTGGGGCAGCCCCAGCATTTT.

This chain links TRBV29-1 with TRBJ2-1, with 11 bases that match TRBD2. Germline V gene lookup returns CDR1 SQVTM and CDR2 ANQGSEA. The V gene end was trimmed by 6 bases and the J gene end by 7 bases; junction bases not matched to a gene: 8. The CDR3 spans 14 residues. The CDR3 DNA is TGCAGCGTACTACTAGCGGGGGCTGTGAATGAGCAGTTCTTC. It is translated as CSVLLAGAVNEQFF.

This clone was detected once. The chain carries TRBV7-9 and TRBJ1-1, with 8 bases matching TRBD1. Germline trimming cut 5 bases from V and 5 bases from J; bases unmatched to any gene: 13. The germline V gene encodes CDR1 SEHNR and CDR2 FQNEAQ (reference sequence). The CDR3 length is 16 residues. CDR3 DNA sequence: TGTGCCAGCAGCCATCCAACAGGGGGAGGAAGGACTGAAGCTTTCTTT. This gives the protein CASSHPTGGGRTEAFF.

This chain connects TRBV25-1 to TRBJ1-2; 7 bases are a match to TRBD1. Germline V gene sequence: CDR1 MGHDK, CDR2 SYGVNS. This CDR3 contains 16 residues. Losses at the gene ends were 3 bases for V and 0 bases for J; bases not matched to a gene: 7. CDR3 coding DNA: TGTGCCAGCAGTGATTCCGGGACAGCCACTAACTATGGCTACACCTTC. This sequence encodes CASSDSGTATNYGYTF.

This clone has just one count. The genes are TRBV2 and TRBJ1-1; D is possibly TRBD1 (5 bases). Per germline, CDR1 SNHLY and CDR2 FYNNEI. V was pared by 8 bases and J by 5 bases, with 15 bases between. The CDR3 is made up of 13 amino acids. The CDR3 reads CASSRGLRTEAFF. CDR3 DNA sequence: TGTGCCAGCTCGCGGGGCCTTCGGACTGAAGCTTTCTTT.

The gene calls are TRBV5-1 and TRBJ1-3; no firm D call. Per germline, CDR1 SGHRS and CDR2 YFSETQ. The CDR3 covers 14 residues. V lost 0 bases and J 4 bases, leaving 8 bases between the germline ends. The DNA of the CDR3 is TGCGCCAGCAGCTTGGGGGAAAAGGGAAACACCATATATTTT. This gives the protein CASSLGEKGNTIYF.

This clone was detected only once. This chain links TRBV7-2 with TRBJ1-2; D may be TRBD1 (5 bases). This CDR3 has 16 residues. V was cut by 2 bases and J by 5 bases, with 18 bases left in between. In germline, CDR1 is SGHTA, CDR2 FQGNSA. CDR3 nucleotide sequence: TGTGCCAGCAGCTTAAACGTCCCGACAGCTCGTTATGGCTACACCTTC. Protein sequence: CASSLNVPTARYGYTF. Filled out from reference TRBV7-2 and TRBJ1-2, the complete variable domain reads GAGVSQSPSNKVTEKGKDVELRCDPISGHTALYWYRQSLGQGLEFLIYFQGNSAPDKSGLPSDRFSAERTGGSVSTLTIQRTQQEDSAVYLCASSLNVPTARYGYTFGSGTRLTVV.

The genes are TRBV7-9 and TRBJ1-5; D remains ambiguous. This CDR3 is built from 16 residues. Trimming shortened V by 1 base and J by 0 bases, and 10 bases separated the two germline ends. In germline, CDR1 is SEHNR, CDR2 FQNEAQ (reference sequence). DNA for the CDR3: TGTGCCAGCAGCTTAGTCGAGTGCTATAGCAATCAGCCCCAGCATTTT. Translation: CASSLVECYSNQPQHF.

The CDR3 DNA reads TGCGCCAGCAGCTTAGGGACAACGTCCTACGAGCAGTACTTC. Translation gives CASSLGTTSYEQYF. This rearrangement joins TRBV5-1 to TRBJ2-7, with D perhaps matching TRBD1 (6 bases). The CDR3 extends over 14 amino acids. Germline V lookup: CDR1 SGHRS, CDR2 YFSETQ. The ends were cut back, 2 bases at V and 1 base at J, with 10 bases in the middle.

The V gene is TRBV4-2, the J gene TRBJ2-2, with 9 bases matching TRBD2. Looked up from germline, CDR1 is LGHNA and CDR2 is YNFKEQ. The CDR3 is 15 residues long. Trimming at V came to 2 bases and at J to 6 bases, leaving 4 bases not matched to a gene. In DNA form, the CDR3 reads TGTGCCAGCAGCCAACCTAGCGGGGACGCCGGGGAGCTGTTTTTT. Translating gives CASSQPSGDAGELFF.

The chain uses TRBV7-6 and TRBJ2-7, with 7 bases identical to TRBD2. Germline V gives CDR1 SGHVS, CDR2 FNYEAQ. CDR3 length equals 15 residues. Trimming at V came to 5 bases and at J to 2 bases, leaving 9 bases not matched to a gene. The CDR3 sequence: CASSPLREKTYEQYF. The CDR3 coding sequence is TGTGCCAGCAGCCCTTTGCGGGAGAAGACCTACGAGCAGTACTTC.

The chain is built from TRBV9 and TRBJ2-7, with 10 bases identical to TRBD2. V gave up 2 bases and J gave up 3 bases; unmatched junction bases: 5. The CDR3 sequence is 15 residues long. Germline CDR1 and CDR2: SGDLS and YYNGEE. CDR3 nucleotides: TGTGCCAGCAGCGTCGACGGGACTAGCGACTACGAGCAGTACTTC. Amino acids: CASSVDGTSDYEQYF.

CDR3 amino acids: CASSFQETQYF. CDR3 nucleotide sequence: TGTGCCAGCAGTTTTCAGGAGACCCAGTACTTC. V usage is TRBV28 and J usage is TRBJ2-5; D is undetermined. V was clipped by 3 bases and J by 5 bases, with 4 bases between them. This CDR3 has 11 residues. CDR1 is MDHEN, CDR2 SYDVKM, per germline.

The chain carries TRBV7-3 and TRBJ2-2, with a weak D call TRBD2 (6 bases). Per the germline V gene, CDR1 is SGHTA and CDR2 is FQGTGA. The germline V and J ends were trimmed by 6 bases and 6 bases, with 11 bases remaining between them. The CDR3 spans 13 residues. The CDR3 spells CASSPGEAGELFF. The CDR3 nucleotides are TGTGCCAGCAGTCCGGGGGAGGCCGGGGAGCTGTTTTTT.

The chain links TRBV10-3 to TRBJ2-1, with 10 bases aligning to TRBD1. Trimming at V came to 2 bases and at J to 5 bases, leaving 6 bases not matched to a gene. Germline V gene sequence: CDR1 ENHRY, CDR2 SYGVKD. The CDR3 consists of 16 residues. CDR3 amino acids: CAISEGGTGANNEQFF. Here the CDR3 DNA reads TGTGCCATCAGTGAGGGGGGGACAGGGGCCAACAATGAGCAGTTCTTC.

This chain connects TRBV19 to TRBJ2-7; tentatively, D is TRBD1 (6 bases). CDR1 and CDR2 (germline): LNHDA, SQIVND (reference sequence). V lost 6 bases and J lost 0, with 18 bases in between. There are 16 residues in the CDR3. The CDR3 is CASSGTTMSGSYEQYF. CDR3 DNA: TGTGCCAGTAGCGGGACAACCATGAGCGGCTCCTACGAGCAGTACTTC.

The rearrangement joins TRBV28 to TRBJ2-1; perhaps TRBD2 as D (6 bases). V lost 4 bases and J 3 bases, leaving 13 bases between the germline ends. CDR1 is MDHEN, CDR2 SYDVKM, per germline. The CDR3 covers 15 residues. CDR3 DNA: TGTGCCAGCAGTTCCTTAGCGGACATCTACAATGAGCAGTTCTTC. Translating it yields CASSSLADIYNEQFF.

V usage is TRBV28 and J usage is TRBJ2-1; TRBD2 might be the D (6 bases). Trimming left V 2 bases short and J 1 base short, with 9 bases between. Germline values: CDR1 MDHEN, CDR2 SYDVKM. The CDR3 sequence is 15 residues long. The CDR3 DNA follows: TGTGCCAGCAGTTTAGGAGGGAGTTCCTACAATGAGCAGTTCTTC. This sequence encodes CASSLGGSSYNEQFF. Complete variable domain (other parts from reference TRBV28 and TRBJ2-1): DVKVTQSSRYLVKRTGEKVFLECVQDMDHENMFWYRQDPGLGLRLIYFSYDVKMKEKGDIPEGYSVSREKKERFSLILESASTNQTSMYLCASSLGGSSYNEQFFGPGTRLTVL.

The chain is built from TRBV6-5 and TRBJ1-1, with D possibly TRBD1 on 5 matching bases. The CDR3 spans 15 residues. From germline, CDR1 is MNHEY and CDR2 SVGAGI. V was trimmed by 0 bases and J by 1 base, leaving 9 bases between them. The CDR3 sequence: CASSYSIRGNTEAFF. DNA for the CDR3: TGTGCCAGCAGTTACTCGATAAGGGGGAACACTGAAGCTTTCTTT.

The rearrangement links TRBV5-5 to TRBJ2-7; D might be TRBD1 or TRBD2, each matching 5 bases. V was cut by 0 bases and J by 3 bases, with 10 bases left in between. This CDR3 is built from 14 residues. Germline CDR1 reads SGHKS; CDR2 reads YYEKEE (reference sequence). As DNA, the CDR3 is TGTGCCAGCAGCTTGGCAGGGAGTCACTACGAGCAGTACTTC. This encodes CASSLAGSHYEQYF.

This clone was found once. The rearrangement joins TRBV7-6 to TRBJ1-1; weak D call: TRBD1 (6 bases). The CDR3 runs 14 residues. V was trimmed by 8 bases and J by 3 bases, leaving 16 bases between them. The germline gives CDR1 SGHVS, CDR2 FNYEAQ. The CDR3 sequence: CASGRDAGDTEAFF. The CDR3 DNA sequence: TGTGCCAGCGGAAGAGATGCAGGGGACACTGAAGCTTTCTTT.

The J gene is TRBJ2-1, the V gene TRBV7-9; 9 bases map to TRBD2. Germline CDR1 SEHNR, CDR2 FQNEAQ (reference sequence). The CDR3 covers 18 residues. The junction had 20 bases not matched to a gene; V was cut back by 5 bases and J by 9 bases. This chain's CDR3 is CASSPPVRLAGVSSEQFF. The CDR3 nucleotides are TGTGCCAGCAGCCCCCCTGTAAGGTTAGCGGGAGTATCAAGTGAGCAGTTCTTC.

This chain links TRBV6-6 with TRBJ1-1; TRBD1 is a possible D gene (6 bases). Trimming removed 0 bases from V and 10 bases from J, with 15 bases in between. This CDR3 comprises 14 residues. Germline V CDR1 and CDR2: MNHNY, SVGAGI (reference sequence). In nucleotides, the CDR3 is TGTGCCAGCAGTTACTCTTCATCAGGGGAGGGAGCTTTCTTT. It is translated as CASSYSSSGEGAFF.

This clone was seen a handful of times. CDR3 sequence (DNA): TGTGCCAGCAGCTTGGTGGGACAGACAAGGGATGAAAAACTGTTTTTT. Its protein is CASSLVGQTRDEKLFF. The chain links TRBV5-4 to TRBJ1-4; 7 nucleotides agree with TRBD1. The CDR3 has 16 residues. Per germline, CDR1 SGHNT and CDR2 YYREEE (reference sequence). Trimming took 0 bases from V and 6 from J; bases not matched to a gene: 8.